The sequence of this T cell receptor beta chain was determined in a study of T-cell reconstitution after alpha-beta-depleted transplantation in children. Concerning this clonotype itself: The antigen is not known.

Study observations and caveats: Diversity and T-cell counts at one year after transplant derived mostly from new T cells.

The germline V gene encodes CDR1 MNHEY and CDR2 SVGEGT. The CDR3 runs 20 residues. The trim removed 5 bases at V and 3 bases at J, leaving 20 bases unmatched. Unique molecular identifiers were used to barcode this TCRbeta library. MiXCR was run by TCRdb on the PCR reads, yielding one entry per CDR3 protein. The data show about a million distinct CDR3 sequences, about 29% seen once. The clonotype was recovered from a boy under two years old who had a stem cell transplant for SCID, so the T cells may come from the graft donor. Sequencing used PBMCs, mostly from graft donor cells, obtained 360 days after TCRalphabeta/CD19-depleted stem cell transplant. The V gene is TRBV6-2 or TRBV6-3, the J gene TRBJ2-5, with 11 nucleotides matching TRBD2. CDR3: CASSRQDLASGGPREETQYF. The CDR3 bases are TGTGCCAGCAGTCGCCAGGATCTAGCTAGCGGGGGGCCTCGGGAAGAGACCCAGTACTTC.